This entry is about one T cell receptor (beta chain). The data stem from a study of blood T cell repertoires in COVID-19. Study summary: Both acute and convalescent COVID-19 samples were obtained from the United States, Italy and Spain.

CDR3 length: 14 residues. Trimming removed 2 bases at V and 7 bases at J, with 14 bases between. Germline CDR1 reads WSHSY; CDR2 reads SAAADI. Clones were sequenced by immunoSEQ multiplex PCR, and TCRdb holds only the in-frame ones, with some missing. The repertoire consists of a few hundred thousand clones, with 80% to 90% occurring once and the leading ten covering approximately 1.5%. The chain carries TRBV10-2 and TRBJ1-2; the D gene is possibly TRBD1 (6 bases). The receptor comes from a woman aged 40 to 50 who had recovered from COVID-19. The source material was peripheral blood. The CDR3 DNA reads TGCGCCAGCAGTGAGCGGGGGGCCCTATCTGGCTACACCTTC. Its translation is CASSERGALSGYTF.